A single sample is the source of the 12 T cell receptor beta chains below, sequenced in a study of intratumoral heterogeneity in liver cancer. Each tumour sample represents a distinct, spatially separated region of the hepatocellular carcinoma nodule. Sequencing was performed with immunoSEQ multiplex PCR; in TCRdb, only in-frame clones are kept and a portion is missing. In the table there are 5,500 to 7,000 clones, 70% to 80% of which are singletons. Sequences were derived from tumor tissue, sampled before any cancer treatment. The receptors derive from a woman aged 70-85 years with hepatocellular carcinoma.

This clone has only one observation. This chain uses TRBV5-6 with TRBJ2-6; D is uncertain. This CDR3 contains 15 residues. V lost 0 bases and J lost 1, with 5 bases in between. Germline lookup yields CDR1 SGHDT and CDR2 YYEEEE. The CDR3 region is CASSLGSSGANVLTF. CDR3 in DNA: TGTGCCAGCAGCTTGGGGAGTTCTGGGGCCAACGTCCTGACTTTC.

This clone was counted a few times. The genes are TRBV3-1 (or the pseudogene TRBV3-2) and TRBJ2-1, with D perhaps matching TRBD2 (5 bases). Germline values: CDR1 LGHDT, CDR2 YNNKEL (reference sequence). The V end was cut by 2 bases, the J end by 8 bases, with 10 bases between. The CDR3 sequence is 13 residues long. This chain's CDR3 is CASSQLTGDEQFF. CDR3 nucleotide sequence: TGTGCCAGCAGCCAACTTACCGGGGATGAGCAGTTCTTC.

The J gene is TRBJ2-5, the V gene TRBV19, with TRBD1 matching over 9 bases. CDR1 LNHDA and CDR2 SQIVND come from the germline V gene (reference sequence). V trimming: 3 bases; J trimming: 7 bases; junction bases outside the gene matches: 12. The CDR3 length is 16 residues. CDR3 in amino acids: CASSIQGQGQGGTQYF. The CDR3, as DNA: TGTGCCAGTAGTATTCAGGGACAGGGACAAGGGGGGACCCAGTACTTC.

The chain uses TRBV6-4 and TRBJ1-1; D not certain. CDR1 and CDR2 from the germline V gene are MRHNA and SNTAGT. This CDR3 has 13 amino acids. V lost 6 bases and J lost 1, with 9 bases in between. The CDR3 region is CASSLNSNTEAFF. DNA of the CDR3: TGTGCCAGCAGCCTTAACTCGAACACTGAAGCTTTCTTT.

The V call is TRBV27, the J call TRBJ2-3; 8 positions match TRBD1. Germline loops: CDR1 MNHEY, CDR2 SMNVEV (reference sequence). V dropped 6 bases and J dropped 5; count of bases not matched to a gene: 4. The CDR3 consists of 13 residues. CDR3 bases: TGTGCCAGCAGGACAGGGGCTGTAGATACGCAGTATTTT. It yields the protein CASRTGAVDTQYF.

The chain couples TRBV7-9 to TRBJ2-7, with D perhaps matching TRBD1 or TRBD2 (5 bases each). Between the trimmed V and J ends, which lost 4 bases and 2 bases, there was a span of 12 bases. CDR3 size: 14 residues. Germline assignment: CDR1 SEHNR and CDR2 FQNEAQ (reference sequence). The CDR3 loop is CASSWDGLTYEQYF. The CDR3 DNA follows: TGTGCCAGCAGCTGGGACGGGTTGACCTACGAGCAGTACTTC.

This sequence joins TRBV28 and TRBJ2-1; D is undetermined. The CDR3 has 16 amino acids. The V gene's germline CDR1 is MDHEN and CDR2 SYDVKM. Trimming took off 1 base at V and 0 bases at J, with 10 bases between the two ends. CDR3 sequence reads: CASSLFGRSSYNEQFF. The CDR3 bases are TGTGCCAGCAGTTTATTCGGTAGAAGCTCCTACAATGAGCAGTTCTTC.

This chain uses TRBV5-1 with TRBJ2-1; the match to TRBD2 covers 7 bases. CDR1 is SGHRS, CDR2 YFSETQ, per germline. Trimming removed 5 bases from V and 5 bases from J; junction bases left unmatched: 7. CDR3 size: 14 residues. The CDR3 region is CASRGLAENNEQFF. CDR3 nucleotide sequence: TGCGCCAGCAGGGGGCTAGCGGAGAACAATGAGCAGTTCTTC.

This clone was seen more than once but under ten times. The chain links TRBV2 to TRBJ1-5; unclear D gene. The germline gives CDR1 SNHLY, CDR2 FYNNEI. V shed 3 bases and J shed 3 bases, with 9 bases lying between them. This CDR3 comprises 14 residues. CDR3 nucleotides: TGTGCCAGCAGTGATTCCCTTCCCAATCAGCCCCAGCATTTT. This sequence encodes CASSDSLPNQPQHF.

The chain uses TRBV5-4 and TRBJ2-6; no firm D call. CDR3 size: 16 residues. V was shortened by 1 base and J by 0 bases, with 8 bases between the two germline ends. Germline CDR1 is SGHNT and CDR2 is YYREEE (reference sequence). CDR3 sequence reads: CASSLRRLSGANVLTF. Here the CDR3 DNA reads TGTGCCAGCAGCTTGCGGCGGCTCTCTGGGGCCAACGTCCTGACTTTC.

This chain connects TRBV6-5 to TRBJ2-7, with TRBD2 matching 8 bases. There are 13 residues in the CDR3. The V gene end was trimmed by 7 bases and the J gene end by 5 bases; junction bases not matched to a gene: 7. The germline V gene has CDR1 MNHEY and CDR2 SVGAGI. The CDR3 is CASIGTGLDEQYF. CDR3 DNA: TGTGCCAGCATCGGAACGGGACTAGACGAGCAGTACTTC.

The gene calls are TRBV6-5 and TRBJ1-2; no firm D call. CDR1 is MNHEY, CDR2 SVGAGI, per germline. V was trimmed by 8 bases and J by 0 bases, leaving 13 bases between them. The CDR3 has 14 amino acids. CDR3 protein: CASGSGGANYGYTF. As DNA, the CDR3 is TGTGCCAGCGGATCGGGAGGAGCTAACTATGGCTACACCTTC.